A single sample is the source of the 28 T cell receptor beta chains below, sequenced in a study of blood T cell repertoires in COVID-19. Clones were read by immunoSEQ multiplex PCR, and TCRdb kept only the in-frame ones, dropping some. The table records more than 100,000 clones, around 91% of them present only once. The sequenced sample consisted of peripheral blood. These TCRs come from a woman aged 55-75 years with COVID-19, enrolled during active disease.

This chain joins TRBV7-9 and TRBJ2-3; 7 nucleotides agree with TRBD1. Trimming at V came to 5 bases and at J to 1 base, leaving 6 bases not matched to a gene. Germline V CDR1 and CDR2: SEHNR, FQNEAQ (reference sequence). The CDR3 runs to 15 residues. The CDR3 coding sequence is TGTGCCAGCAGCCCTTCAGGGACAGGCACAGATACGCAGTATTTT. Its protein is CASSPSGTGTDTQYF.

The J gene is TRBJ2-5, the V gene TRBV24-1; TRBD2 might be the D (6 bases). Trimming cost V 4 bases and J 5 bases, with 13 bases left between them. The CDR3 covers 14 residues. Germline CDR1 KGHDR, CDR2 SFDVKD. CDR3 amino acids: CATSDRDGGETQYF. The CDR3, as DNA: TGTGCCACCAGTGACCGCGATGGAGGGGAGACCCAGTACTTC.

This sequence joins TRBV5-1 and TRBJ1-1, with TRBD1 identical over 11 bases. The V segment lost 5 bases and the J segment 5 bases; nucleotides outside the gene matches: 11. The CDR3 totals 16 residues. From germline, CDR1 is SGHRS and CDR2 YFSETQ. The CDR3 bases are TGCGCCAGCAGAAATTCGGGACAGGGGGGTTCTACTGAAGCTTTCTTT. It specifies CASRNSGQGGSTEAFF.

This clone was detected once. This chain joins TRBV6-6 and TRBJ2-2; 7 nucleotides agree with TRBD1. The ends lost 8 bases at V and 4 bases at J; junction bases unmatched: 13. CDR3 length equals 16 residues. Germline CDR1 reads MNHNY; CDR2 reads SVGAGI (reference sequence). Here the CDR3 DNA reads TGTGCCAGCCGGGACAGATCGATTACCGGCACCGGGGAGCTGTTTTTT. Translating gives CASRDRSITGTGELFF.

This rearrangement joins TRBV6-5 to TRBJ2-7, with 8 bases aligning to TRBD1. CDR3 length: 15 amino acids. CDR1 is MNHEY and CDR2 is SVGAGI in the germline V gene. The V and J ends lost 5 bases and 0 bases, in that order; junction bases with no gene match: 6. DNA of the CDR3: TGTGCCAGCAGTAAGCGGACAGGGTCCTCCTACGAGCAGTACTTC. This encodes CASSKRTGSSYEQYF.

This CDR3 reads CASSLSRDGYTF. Here the CDR3 DNA reads TGTGCCAGCAGTCTCTCCAGGGATGGCTACACCTTC. This chain connects TRBV2 to TRBJ1-2, with a possible D match to TRBD1 (5 bases). The ends were cut back, 5 bases at V and 6 bases at J, with 10 bases in the middle. Per germline, CDR1 SNHLY and CDR2 FYNNEI. The CDR3 has 12 residues.

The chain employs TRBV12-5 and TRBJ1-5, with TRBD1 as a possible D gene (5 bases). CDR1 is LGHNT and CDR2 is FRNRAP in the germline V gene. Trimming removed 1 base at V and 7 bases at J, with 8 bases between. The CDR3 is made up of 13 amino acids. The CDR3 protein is CASGLAPGQPQHF. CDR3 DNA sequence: TGTGCTAGTGGTTTGGCCCCAGGGCAGCCCCAGCATTTT.

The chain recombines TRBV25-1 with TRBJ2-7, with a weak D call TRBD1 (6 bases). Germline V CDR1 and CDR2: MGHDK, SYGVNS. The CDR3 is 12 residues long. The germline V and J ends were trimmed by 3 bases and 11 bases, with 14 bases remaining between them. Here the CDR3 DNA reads TGTGCCAGCAGTGACTCGACAGGCCTGAAGTACTTC. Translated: CASSDSTGLKYF.

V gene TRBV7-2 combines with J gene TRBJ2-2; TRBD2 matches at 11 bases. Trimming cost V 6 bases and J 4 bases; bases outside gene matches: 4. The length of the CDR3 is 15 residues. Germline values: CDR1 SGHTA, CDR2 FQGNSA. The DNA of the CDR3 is TGTGCCAGCAGATTCACTAGCGGGGGCACCGGGGAGCTGTTTTTT. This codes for CASRFTSGGTGELFF. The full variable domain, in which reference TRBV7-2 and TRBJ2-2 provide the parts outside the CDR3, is GAGVSQSPSNKVTEKGKDVELRCDPISGHTALYWYRQSLGQGLEFLIYFQGNSAPDKSGLPSDRFSAERTGGSVSTLTIQRTQQEDSAVYLCASRFTSGGTGELFFGEGSRLTVL.

DNA of the CDR3: TGTGCCACCAGCAGAGATTCCCCCCTAGCCTACGAGCAGTACTTC. Protein product: CATSRDSPLAYEQYF. V gene TRBV15 combines with J gene TRBJ2-7; D is undetermined. The CDR3 spans 15 residues. The germline V and J ends were trimmed by 0 bases and 2 bases, with 11 bases remaining between them. Germline values: CDR1 LNHNV, CDR2 YYDKDF (reference sequence).

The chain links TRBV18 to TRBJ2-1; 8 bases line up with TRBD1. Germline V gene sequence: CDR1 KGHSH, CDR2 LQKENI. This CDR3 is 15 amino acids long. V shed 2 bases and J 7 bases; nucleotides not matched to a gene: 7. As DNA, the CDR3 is TGTGCCAGCTCACCAAAGACAGGGGAGTGGAATGAGCAGTTCTTC. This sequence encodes CASSPKTGEWNEQFF.

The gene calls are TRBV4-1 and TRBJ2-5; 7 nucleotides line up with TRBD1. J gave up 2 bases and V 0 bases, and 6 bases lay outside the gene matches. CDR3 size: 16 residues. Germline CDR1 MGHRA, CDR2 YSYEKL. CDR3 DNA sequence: TGCGCCAGCAGCCAAGATCCCCGACAGGGTCAAGAGACCCAGTACTTC. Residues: CASSQDPRQGQETQYF.

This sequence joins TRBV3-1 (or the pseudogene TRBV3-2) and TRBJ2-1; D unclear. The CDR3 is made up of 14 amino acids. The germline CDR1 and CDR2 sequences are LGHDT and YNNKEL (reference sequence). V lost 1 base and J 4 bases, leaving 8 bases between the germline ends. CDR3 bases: TGTGCCAGCAGCCAAGGAGGCATGTACAATGAGCAGTTCTTC. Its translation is CASSQGGMYNEQFF.

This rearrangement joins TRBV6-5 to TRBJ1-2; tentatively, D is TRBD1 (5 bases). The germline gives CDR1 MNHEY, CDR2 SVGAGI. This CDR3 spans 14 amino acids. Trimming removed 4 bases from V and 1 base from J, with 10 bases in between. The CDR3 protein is CASSSSTVNYGYTF. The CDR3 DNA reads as TGTGCCAGCAGTTCCTCGACAGTTAACTATGGCTACACCTTC.

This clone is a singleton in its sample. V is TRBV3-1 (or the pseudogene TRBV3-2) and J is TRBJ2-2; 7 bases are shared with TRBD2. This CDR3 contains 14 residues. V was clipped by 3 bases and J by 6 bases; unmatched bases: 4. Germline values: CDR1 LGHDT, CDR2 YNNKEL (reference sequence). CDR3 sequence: CASSHLGRAGELFF. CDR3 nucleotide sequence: TGTGCCAGCAGCCACCTGGGGAGGGCCGGGGAGCTGTTTTTT.

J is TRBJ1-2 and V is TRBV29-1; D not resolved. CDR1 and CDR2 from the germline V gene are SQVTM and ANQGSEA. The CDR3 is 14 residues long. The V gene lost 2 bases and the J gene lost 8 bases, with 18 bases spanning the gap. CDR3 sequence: CSVETRHFDGGYTF. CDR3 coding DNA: TGCAGCGTTGAAACCCGACATTTCGATGGGGGCTACACCTTC.

The CDR3 sequence is CASSPEGGTGELFF. The CDR3 DNA reads TGTGCCAGCAGTCCCGAAGGCGGAACCGGGGAGCTGTTTTTT. The chain is built from TRBV5-4 and TRBJ2-2; no definite D call. The CDR3 covers 14 residues. The V gene lost 5 bases and the J gene lost 5 bases, with 13 bases spanning the gap. Germline loops: CDR1 SGHNT, CDR2 YYREEE (reference sequence). Using reference TRBV5-4 and TRBJ2-2 for the parts outside the CDR3, the full variable domain is ETGVTQSPTHLIKTRGQQVTLRCSSQSGHNTVSWYQQALGQGPQFIFQYYREEENGRGNFPPRFSGLQFPNYSSELNVNALELDDSALYLCASSPEGGTGELFFGEGSRLTVL.

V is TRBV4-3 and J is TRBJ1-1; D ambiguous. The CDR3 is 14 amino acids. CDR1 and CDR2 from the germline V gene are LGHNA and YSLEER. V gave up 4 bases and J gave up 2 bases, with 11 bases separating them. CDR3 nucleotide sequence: TGCGCCAGCAGCCTCGGAACAGTAAACACTGAAGCTTTCTTT. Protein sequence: CASSLGTVNTEAFF.

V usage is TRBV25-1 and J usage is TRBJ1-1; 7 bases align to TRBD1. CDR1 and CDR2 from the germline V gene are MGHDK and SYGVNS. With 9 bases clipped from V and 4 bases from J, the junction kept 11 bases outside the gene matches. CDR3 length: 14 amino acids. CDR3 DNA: TGTGCCAGTTCAAGTGTAAACAGGGGCACTGAAGCTTTCTTT. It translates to CASSSVNRGTEAFF.

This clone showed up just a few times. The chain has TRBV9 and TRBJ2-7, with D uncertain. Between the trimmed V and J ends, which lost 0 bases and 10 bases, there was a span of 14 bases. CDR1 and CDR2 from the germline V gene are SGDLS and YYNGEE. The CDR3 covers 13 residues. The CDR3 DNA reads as TGTGCCAGCAGCGTAGAACAGCTAACAGCTCAGTACTTC. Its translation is CASSVEQLTAQYF.

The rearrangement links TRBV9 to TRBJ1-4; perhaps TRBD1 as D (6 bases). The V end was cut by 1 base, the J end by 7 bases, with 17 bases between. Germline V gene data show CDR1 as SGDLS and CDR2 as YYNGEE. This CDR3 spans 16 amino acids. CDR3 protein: CASSVTTGQGSEKLFF. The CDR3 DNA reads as TGTGCCAGCAGCGTAACAACTGGTCAGGGGTCTGAAAAACTGTTTTTT.

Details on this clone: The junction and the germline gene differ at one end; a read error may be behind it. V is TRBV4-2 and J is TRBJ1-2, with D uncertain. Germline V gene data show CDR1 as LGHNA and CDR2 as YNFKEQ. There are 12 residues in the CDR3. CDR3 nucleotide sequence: TGTGCCAGCAGCCAATCGAGGGAAACGGCCCGCTTC. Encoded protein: CASSQSRETARF.

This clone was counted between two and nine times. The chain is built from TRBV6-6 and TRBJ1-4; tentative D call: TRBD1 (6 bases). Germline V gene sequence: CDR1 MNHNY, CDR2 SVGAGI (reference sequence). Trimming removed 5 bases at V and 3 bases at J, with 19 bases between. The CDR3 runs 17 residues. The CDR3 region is CASSPWTANLPNEKLFF. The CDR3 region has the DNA TGTGCCAGCAGTCCATGGACAGCCAACCTGCCTAATGAAAAACTGTTTTTT.

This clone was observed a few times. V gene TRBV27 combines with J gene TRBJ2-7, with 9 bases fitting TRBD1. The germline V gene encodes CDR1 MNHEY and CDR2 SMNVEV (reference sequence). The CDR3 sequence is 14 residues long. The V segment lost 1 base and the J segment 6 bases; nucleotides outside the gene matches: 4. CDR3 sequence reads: CASSLLGQGGEQYF. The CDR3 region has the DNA TGTGCCAGCAGTTTATTGGGACAGGGAGGCGAGCAGTACTTC.

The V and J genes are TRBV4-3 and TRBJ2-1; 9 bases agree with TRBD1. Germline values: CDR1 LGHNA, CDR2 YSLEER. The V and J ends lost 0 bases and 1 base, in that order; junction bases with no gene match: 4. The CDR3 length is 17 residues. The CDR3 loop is CASSQEPGQGSYNEQFF. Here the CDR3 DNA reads TGCGCCAGCAGCCAAGAACCGGGACAGGGTTCCTACAATGAGCAGTTCTTC.

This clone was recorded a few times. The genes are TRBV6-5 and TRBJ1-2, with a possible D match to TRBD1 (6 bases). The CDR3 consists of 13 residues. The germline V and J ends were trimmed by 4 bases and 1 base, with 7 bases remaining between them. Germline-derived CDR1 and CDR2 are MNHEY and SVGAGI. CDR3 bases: TGTGCCAGCAGTTTACAGGGTAACTATGGCTACACCTTC. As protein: CASSLQGNYGYTF.

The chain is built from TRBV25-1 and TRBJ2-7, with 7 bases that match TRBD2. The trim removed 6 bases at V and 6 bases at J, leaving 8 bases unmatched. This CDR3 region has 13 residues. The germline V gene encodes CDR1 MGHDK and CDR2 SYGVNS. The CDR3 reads CASRGGVSLEQYF. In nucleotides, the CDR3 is TGTGCCAGCAGGGGAGGGGTCTCCCTCGAGCAGTACTTC.

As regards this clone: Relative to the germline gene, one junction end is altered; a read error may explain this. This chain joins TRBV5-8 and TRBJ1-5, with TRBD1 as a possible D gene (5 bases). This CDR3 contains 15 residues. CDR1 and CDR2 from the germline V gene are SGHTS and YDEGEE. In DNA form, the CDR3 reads TGTGCCAGCAGCTTGTGGGAGGGGCGCAAACAGCCCCAGCATTTT. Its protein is CASSLWEGRKQPQHF. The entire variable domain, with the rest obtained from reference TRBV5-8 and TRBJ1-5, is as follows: EAGVTQSPTHLIKTRGQQATLRCSPISGHTSVYWYQQALGLGLQFLLWYDEGEERNRGNFPPRFSGRQFPNYSSELNVNALELEDSALYLCASSLWEGRKQPQHFGDGTRLSIL.